This TCR beta chain was documented in a study of PD-L1 blockade in urothelial cancer. Study in general: After treatment start, blood was analyzed at 3 weeks (second dose) and at 6 weeks.

Indicated time point: pretreatment peripheral blood. The patients had locally advanced or metastatic urothelial carcinoma. The CDR3 totals 13 residues. V was pared by 5 bases and J by 9 bases, with 14 bases between. Germline V lookup: CDR1 SGHDN, CDR2 FVKESK. Produced via immunoSEQ multiplex PCR; TCRdb's table is partial and in-frame only. Of around 100,000 clones in the sample, roughly 84% are singletons; the top ten hold approximately 2%. This clone is a singleton in its sample. This receptor was taken from a man in his 60s with urothelial cancer. The chain recombines TRBV14 with TRBJ2-1; D might be TRBD2 (5 bases). The starting material was PBMCs, obtained around atezolizumab (anti-PD-L1) treatment. In DNA form, the CDR3 reads TGTGCCAGCAGCGCACTAGGGTTGGGTGAGCAGTTCTTC. It is translated as CASSALGLGEQFF.